The rows below give T cell receptor beta chains drawn from one sample of a study of T cell changes during pregnancy in multiple sclerosis. Sequenced by immunoSEQ multiplex PCR; TCRdb stores in-frame clones only, minus some. The sample shows approximately 31,000 clones, approximately 94% of them seen only once. The sequencing here drew on CD4+ T cells from peripheral blood mononuclear cells, taken in the second trimester of pregnancy. The source of these receptors is a female donor with multiple sclerosis, enrolled in a pregnancy study. Each CDR3 is given with its conserved first and last residue. D genes are given only for firm matches. Clone size is not always given. Where it is, it says once, few, many or a class for expanded clones.

TRBD2	-	TRBJ2-2	TRBV5-1	CASSLGTSGGLLNTGELFF	TGCGCCAGCAGCTTGGGGACTAGCGGGGGATTACTGAACACCGGGGAGCTGTTTTTT
-	-	TRBJ2-5	TRBV5-1	CASMRQGGQETQYF	TGCGCCAGCATGAGGCAGGGTGGACAAGAGACCCAGTACTTC
TRBD1	-	TRBJ1-4	TRBV5-4	CASSLPGTGVKLFF	TGTGCCAGCAGCCTTCCGGGGACAGGTGTAAAACTGTTTTTT
TRBD2	-	TRBJ2-1	TRBV27	CASSPTIGSGRRGEQFF	TGTGCCAGCAGTCCGACGATTGGCAGCGGGAGACGAGGTGAGCAGTTCTTC
-	-	TRBJ2-7	TRBV9	CASSVRTPGEQYF	TGTGCCAGCAGCGTACGGACACCCGGGGAGCAGTACTTC
-	-	TRBJ2-3	TRBV28	CASSSPYGLANTDTQYF	TGTGCCAGCAGTTCCCCCTATGGGCTAGCGAACACAGATACGCAGTATTTT
-	-	TRBJ2-4	TRBV19	CASSLLDGNIQYF	TGTGCCAGTAGTCTACTAGACGGAAACATTCAGTACTTC
-	-	TRBJ2-6	TRBV10-2	CASSLSGANVLTF	TGCGCCAGCAGCCTCTCTGGGGCCAACGTCCTGACTTTC
TRBD2	-	TRBJ2-5	TRBV7-9	CASSPVGLGETQYF	TGTGCCAGCAGCCCAGTGGGACTAGGAGAGACCCAGTACTTC
-	once	TRBJ1-1	TRBV5-1	CASSLEAGGRPEAFF	TGCGCCAGCAGCTTGGAGGCGGGGGGGCGACCTGAAGCTTTCTTT
-	once	TRBJ2-7	TRBV7-2	CASSFTGGDEQYF	TGTGCCAGCAGCTTCACGGGCGGGGACGAGCAGTACTTC
TRBD2	-	TRBJ2-7	TRBV7-9	CASSLADTSGEQYF	TGTGCCAGCAGCTTAGCGGATACTAGCGGCGAGCAGTACTTC
-	-	TRBJ1-2	TRBV5-1	CASSALLTGYGYTF	TGCGCCAGCAGCGCGTTACTTACAGGGTATGGCTACACCTTC
TRBD1	-	TRBJ1-1	TRBV5-4	CASSAFDRGIMNTEAFF	TGTGCCAGCAGCGCCTTCGACAGGGGGATAATGAACACTGAAGCTTTCTTT
TRBD2	-	TRBJ2-5	TRBV7-6	CASSLVSGGETQYF	TGTGCCAGCAGCTTAGTGTCGGGAGGGGAGACCCAGTACTTC
-	-	TRBJ1-2	TRBV6-1	CASSEGTTYGYTF	TGTGCCAGCAGTGAAGGGACAACCTATGGCTACACCTTC
-	-	TRBJ1-1	TRBV4-2	CASSQDIKQALEAFF	TGTGCCAGCAGCCAAGATATCAAACAGGCTCTTGAAGCTTTCTTT
-	-	TRBJ2-7	TRBV23-1	CASPKSEQYF	TGCGCCAGCCCCAAATCCGAGCAGTACTTC
-	-	TRBJ2-7	TRBV5-1	CASSLYPGIAEQYF	TGCGCCAGCAGCTTGTATCCAGGGATTGCCGAGCAGTACTTC
TRBD1	-	TRBJ2-1	TRBV4-3	CASSQGARQGSNEQFF	TGCGCCAGCAGCCAGGGGGCCCGACAGGGATCCAATGAGCAGTTCTTC
TRBD2	-	TRBJ2-2	TRBV9	CASSPHSELAGAGELFF	TGTGCCAGCAGCCCCCATTCGGAACTAGCGGGAGCCGGGGAGCTGTTTTTT
-	-	TRBJ1-4	TRBV29-1	CSVAEPGVQLVKLFF	TGCAGCGTTGCTGAGCCCGGGGTTCAGTTGGTAAAACTGTTTTTT
TRBD1	-	TRBJ1-1	TRBV6-5	CASSYRGRGVEAFF	TGTGCCAGCAGTTACAGGGGGCGCGGGGTTGAAGCTTTCTTT
TRBD1	-	TRBJ1-1	TRBV18	CASLWGQGGTEAFF	TGTGCCAGCTTATGGGGACAGGGTGGGACTGAAGCTTTCTTT
TRBD1	-	TRBJ2-3	TRBV5-8	CASSAGQGAIRTDTQYF	TGTGCCAGCAGCGCCGGACAGGGGGCAATTAGAACAGATACGCAGTATTTT
TRBD2	-	TRBJ2-1	TRBV4-3	CASSQDSSGRAYNEQFF	TGCGCCAGCAGCCAAGATAGTAGCGGGAGGGCCTACAATGAGCAGTTCTTC
TRBD1	-	TRBJ1-1	TRBV19	CASSTDRGLNTEAFF	TGTGCCAGTAGTACGGACAGGGGACTGAACACTGAAGCTTTCTTT
-	-	TRBJ1-6	TRBV18	CASSPRRAYNSPLHF	TGTGCCAGCTCACCTCGGAGAGCCTATAATTCACCCCTCCACTTT
-	-	TRBJ1-1	TRBV6-1	CASNKGQVGTEAFF	TGTGCCAGCAATAAGGGACAAGTGGGCACTGAAGCTTTCTTT
TRBD1	-	TRBJ1-5	TRBV30	CACGQGRRNQPQHF	TGTGCCTGCGGACAGGGAAGGCGGAATCAGCCCCAGCATTTT
TRBD2	-	TRBJ2-3	TRBV30	CAWAGVAGVFDTQYF	TGTGCCTGGGCCGGGGTAGCGGGAGTTTTTGATACGCAGTATTTT
-	-	TRBJ2-1	TRBV9	CASSVAVYNEQFF	TGTGCCAGCAGCGTAGCTGTCTACAATGAGCAGTTCTTC
TRBD2	-	TRBJ2-1	TRBV9	CASTPGTSGMYNEQFF	TGTGCCAGCACCCCCGGGACTAGCGGGATGTACAATGAGCAGTTCTTC
-	-	TRBJ1-4	TRBV6-5	CASSYSEGGGEKLFF	TGTGCCAGCAGTTACTCAGAAGGGGGGGGTGAAAAACTGTTTTTT
TRBD1	-	TRBJ2-6	TRBV4-1	CASSHDRDRGAGANVLTF	TGCGCCAGCAGCCACGACCGGGACAGGGGGGCTGGGGCCAACGTCCTGACTTTC
-	-	TRBJ2-1	TRBV18	CASSPQGSGEQFF	TGTGCCAGCTCACCACAGGGGAGCGGGGAGCAGTTCTTC
-	-	TRBJ2-3	TRBV5-1	CASSSVLGDKDTQYF	TGCGCCAGCAGCTCCGTCTTGGGCGACAAAGATACGCAGTATTTT
-	-	TRBJ2-5	TRBV15	CATSREIDREETQYF	TGTGCCACCAGCAGAGAAATAGACAGAGAAGAGACCCAGTACTTC
-	-	TRBJ1-2	TRBV6-1	CASRASIGSNYGYTF	TGTGCCAGCAGGGCTTCCATTGGTTCTAACTATGGCTACACCTTC
-	-	TRBJ1-1	TRBV12-5	CASGLSGQGTEAFF	TGTGCTAGTGGTTTGTCAGGGCAGGGCACTGAAGCTTTCTTT
-	once	TRBJ1-1	TRBV5-5	CASSSQLQGEQAAFF	TGTGCCAGCAGCTCCCAATTACAGGGCGAACAAGCAGCTTTCTTT
TRBD1	few	TRBJ1-3	TRBV30	CAWSQGAAGNTIYF	TGTGCCTGGTCCCAGGGGGCAGCAGGAAACACCATATATTTT
-	-	TRBJ1-5	TRBV7-8	CASRLTGNQPQHF	TGTGCCAGCAGGTTGACGGGGAATCAGCCCCAGCATTTT
-	-	TRBJ1-1	TRBV5-4	CASSLGGLPGAEAFF	TGTGCCAGCAGCTTGGGGGGCCTCCCGGGTGCTGAAGCTTTCTTT
TRBD2	-	TRBJ2-3	TRBV5-4	CASSRTGLAVLSTDTQYF	TGTGCCAGCAGCAGGACGGGACTAGCGGTCCTTAGCACAGATACGCAGTATTTT
-	-	TRBJ1-2	TRBV19	CASKYGGEPANYGYTF	TGTGCCAGTAAGTATGGCGGCGAACCAGCTAACTATGGCTACACCTTC